The clone carrying this T cell receptor beta chain has just a few counts. Its target is unknown. The CDR3 contains 16 residues. V was clipped by 1 base and J by 5 bases, with 12 bases between them. Germline V lookup: CDR1 SEHNR, CDR2 FQNEAQ (reference sequence). This sample is drawn from a study of T cells after yellow fever vaccination. Regarding the study as a whole: Post-booster repertoires contained most primary-vaccination clones again (almost 97% CD4, around 88% CD8). A faster peak, day 5 versus 15, was reached by the weaker secondary response. FACS-sorted repertoires could contain abundant clonotypes contaminating from the bulk population.

The study made its TCR cDNA through 5'RACE template switching. That step introduced a universal primer site along with UMIs. TCRdb itself ran the 5' RACE reads through MiXCR, one entry per CDR3 protein. The table shows a few hundred thousand distinct CDR3 sequences, with less than 20% occurring only once. The starting material was PBMCs, obtained 5 days after the first yellow fever vaccination. This chain joins TRBV7-9 and TRBJ1-6; unclear D gene. The TCR originated in a man between 18 and 29 years old who received the YFV17D yellow fever vaccine. The CDR3 loop is CASSLVSAENNSPLHF. CDR3 nucleotides: TGTGCCAGCAGCTTAGTCTCCGCCGAAAATAATTCACCCCTCCACTTT. The whole variable domain, filled in from reference TRBV7-9 and TRBJ1-6, reads DTGVSQNPRHKITKRGQNVTFRCDPISEHNRLYWYRQTLGQGPEFLTYFQNEAQLEKSRLLSDRFSAERPKGSFSTLEIQRTEQGDSAMYLCASSLVSAENNSPLHFGNGTRLTVT.